These 32 T cell receptor beta chains were sequenced from one sample in a study of cytomegalovirus exposure and HLA in healthy donors. In the PCR, 60 Vbeta and 13 Jbeta primers were used. Profiled with immunoSEQ multiplex PCR; TCRdb holds only in-frame clones, not every one. Of fewer than 150,000 clones listed, 60% to 80% are singletons. The sample comprised PBMCs. All receptors derive from a woman aged 45-60 years in good health and CMV-seronegative.

The chain links TRBV4-3 to TRBJ2-7; TRBD1 might be the D (6 bases). Trimming shortened V by 4 bases and J by 6 bases, and 19 bases separated the two germline ends. This CDR3 has 15 amino acids. Germline CDR1 is LGHNA and CDR2 is YSLEER. For the CDR3, the DNA is TGCGCCAGCAGCCGCGGGCAGGGCAGGGGAACCGAGCAGTACTTC. This translates into CASSRGQGRGTEQYF.

This clone has just one count. V gene TRBV18 combines with J gene TRBJ1-4, with TRBD1 identical over 10 bases. Germline-derived CDR1 and CDR2 are KGHSH and LQKENI. V shed 6 bases, J shed 8 bases, and the junction held 6 bases outside the gene matches. The CDR3 has 14 amino acids. In nucleotides, the CDR3 is TGTGCCAGCTCGCGGACAGGGGGAGAGGAAAAACTGTTTTTT. Protein: CASSRTGGEEKLFF.

The rearrangement uses TRBV2 and TRBJ2-1; weak D call: TRBD2 (6 bases). CDR1 SNHLY and CDR2 FYNNEI come from the germline V gene. This CDR3 spans 15 amino acids. Trimming pared 9 bases from V and 0 bases from J, leaving 15 bases between. As DNA, the CDR3 is TGTGCCAGAGGAGGGGCCTCTCTCTCCTACAATGAGCAGTTCTTC. This encodes CARGGASLSYNEQFF.

This chain joins TRBV6-5 and TRBJ2-5, with 11 bases lining up with TRBD2. The closer fit of TRBJ2-7 to the DNA end suggests the J call may be wrong. Germline-derived CDR1 and CDR2 are MNHEY and SVGAGI. The CDR3 sequence is 16 residues long. DNA of the CDR3: TGTGCCAGCAGTTACTCGATAGCGGGGGGGCCCGACGAGCAGTACTTC. Translated, it gives CASSYSIAGGPDEQYF.

The chain carries TRBV28 and TRBJ2-2; a weak D match, TRBD1 (5 bases). This CDR3 has 15 amino acids. The germline gives CDR1 MDHEN, CDR2 SYDVKM. V was clipped by 5 bases and J by 2 bases, with 12 bases between them. The CDR3 sequence is CASSLSTANTGELFF. The CDR3 region has the DNA TGTGCCAGCAGTCTATCGACAGCAAACACCGGGGAGCTGTTTTTT.

This chain uses TRBV12-2 with TRBJ1-3; the table names TRBD1, a call not compared with the DNA. TRBV12-2 is recorded as a pseudogene. This CDR3 comprises 15 residues. CDR3 sequence reads: CASRLGQNSGNTIYF. The CDR3 DNA follows: TGTGCAAGTCGGTTGGGACAGAACTCTGGAAACACCATATATTTT.

The V call is TRBV11-2, the J call TRBJ1-1; the D is unclear. The length of the CDR3 is 17 residues. The V gene's germline CDR1 is SGHAT and CDR2 FQNNGV. Trimming removed 3 bases from V and 5 bases from J, with 22 bases in between. This CDR3 is CASSFGLIAGGGTEAFF. CDR3 bases: TGTGCCAGCAGCTTTGGGCTAATAGCAGGAGGAGGGACTGAAGCTTTCTTT.

The gene calls are TRBV29-1 and TRBJ1-4, with no clear D. CDR3 size: 14 residues. The germline CDR1 and CDR2 sequences are SQVTM and ANQGSEA. V gave up 0 bases and J gave up 0 bases, with 5 bases separating them. The DNA of the CDR3 is TGCAGCGTTGAAGAACCGGCAACTAATGAAAAACTGTTTTTT. Amino acids: CSVEEPATNEKLFF.

The chain joins TRBV7-2 to TRBJ2-2, with D possibly matching TRBD2 (7 bases). The CDR3 covers 15 residues. Germline V CDR1 and CDR2: SGHTA, FQGNSA. V was cut by 7 bases and J by 6 bases, with 18 bases left in between. This chain's CDR3 is CASKGGGAGSGELFF. The CDR3 DNA follows: TGTGCCAGCAAGGGAGGGGGGGCCGGTTCCGGGGAGCTGTTTTTT.

V is TRBV28 and J is TRBJ2-1, with 12 nucleotides matching TRBD1. CDR1 and CDR2 (germline): MDHEN, SYDVKM. This CDR3 region has 14 residues. J lost 10 bases, V lost 10 bases, and 11 bases had no gene match. CDR3 protein: CAIARDRGLVEQFF. The DNA for the CDR3 is TGTGCCATCGCACGGGACAGGGGGCTGGTAGAGCAGTTCTTC. Combining the CDR3 with reference TRBV28 and TRBJ2-1 gives the whole variable domain DVKVTQSSRYLVKRTGEKVFLECVQDMDHENMFWYRQDPGLGLRLIYFSYDVKMKEKGDIPEGYSVSREKKERFSLILESASTNQTSMYLCAIARDRGLVEQFFGPGTRLTVL.

The CDR3 is CASSLAVRNTEAFF. The DNA for the CDR3 is TGTGCCAGCAGCTTAGCGGTCAGAAACACTGAAGCTTTCTTT. This chain uses TRBV7-9 with TRBJ1-1; unclear D gene. The V end was cut by 0 bases, the J end by 2 bases, with 7 bases between. From germline, CDR1 is SEHNR and CDR2 FQNEAQ (reference sequence). The CDR3 length is 14 residues. Filled out from reference TRBV7-9 and TRBJ1-1, the complete variable domain reads DTGVSQNPRHKITKRGQNVTFRCDPISEHNRLYWYRQTLGQGPEFLTYFQNEAQLEKSRLLSDRFSAERPKGSFSTLEIQRTEQGDSAMYLCASSLAVRNTEAFFGQGTRLTVV.

This clone was counted a few times. This rearrangement joins TRBV29-1 to TRBJ1-1; D is unresolved. Trimming took 7 bases from V and 5 from J, leaving 11 bases between them. Germline V gene data show CDR1 as SQVTM and CDR2 as ANQGSEA. The CDR3 loop spans 11 amino acids. CDR3: CSGGAGTEAFF. The CDR3 coding sequence is TGCAGCGGGGGTGCGGGGACTGAAGCTTTCTTT. Full variable domain (outside the CDR3, taken from reference TRBV29-1 and TRBJ1-1): SAVISQKPSRDICQRGTSLTIQCQVDSQVTMMFWYRQQPGQSLTLIATANQGSEATYESGFVIDKFPISRPNLTFSTLTVSNMSPEDSSIYLCSGGAGTEAFFGQGTRLTVV.

The chain couples TRBV28 to TRBJ1-2; 9 nucleotides match TRBD1. Trimming cost V 7 bases and J 6 bases; bases outside gene matches: 12. Germline V gives CDR1 MDHEN, CDR2 SYDVKM. The CDR3 runs to 15 residues. In nucleotides, the CDR3 is TGTGCCAGCACCTCCCTGACAGGGGGAGAAAATGGCTACACCTTC. Its translation: CASTSLTGGENGYTF.

This rearrangement joins TRBV7-9 to TRBJ2-7; 7 nucleotides match TRBD1. The trim removed 5 bases at V and 3 bases at J, leaving 22 bases unmatched. The V gene's germline CDR1 is SEHNR and CDR2 FQNEAQ (reference sequence). CDR3 size: 19 residues. CDR3 region: CASSDRFYSGDRRGYEQYF. The CDR3 DNA reads as TGTGCCAGCAGCGACCGATTTTACTCCGGGGACAGACGCGGCTACGAGCAGTACTTC.

The chain is built from TRBV29-1 and TRBJ2-5; TRBD2 aligns across 8 bases. The length of the CDR3 is 15 residues. Germline CDR1 and CDR2: SQVTM and ANQGSEA. V dropped 4 bases and J dropped 2; count of bases not matched to a gene: 9. The CDR3 bases are TGCAGCGTTGTCCTAGCGGGCTTCAATCAAGAGACCCAGTACTTC. Translating gives CSVVLAGFNQETQYF.

This chain links TRBV5-1 with TRBJ2-5; the match to TRBD2 covers 8 bases. V lost 2 bases to trimming and J lost 3 bases; unmatched junction nucleotides: 9. CDR3 length: 16 amino acids. Per the germline V gene, CDR1 is SGHRS and CDR2 is YFSETQ. CDR3 amino acids: CASSFNERGPKETQYF. The CDR3 DNA sequence: TGCGCCAGCAGCTTCAATGAGCGGGGGCCCAAAGAGACCCAGTACTTC.

This clone was seen only a few times. The chain carries TRBV7-9 and TRBJ1-1; no reliable D call. Germline-derived CDR1 and CDR2 are SEHNR and FQNEAQ (reference sequence). The CDR3 sequence is 11 residues long. Trimming took 11 bases from V and 10 from J, leaving 17 bases between them. DNA of the CDR3: TGTGCCGGAGTAAAGGAGGCTGGAGCTTTCTTT. Protein product: CAGVKEAGAFF.

This clone has just a few counts. The chain couples TRBV27 to TRBJ1-5; maybe TRBD1 (6 bases). V was clipped by 5 bases and J by 4 bases, with 24 bases between them. The CDR3 is 18 amino acids. Germline CDR1 is MNHEY and CDR2 is SMNVEV (reference sequence). DNA for the CDR3: TGTGCCAGCAGTCCCGCCGTTGGGGTAGGACAGTTAAATCAGCCCCAGCATTTT. Translated: CASSPAVGVGQLNQPQHF.

This clone was picked up a small number of times. The V and J genes are TRBV5-1 and TRBJ2-7; TRBD1 matches 10 bases. The CDR3 is 15 amino acids. Germline V CDR1 and CDR2: SGHRS, YFSETQ. Trimming took 5 bases from V and 1 from J; bases not matched to a gene: 6. Here the CDR3 reads CASRDGTGDSYEQYF. As DNA, the CDR3 is TGCGCCAGCAGGGATGGGACAGGGGATTCCTACGAGCAGTACTTC.

The chain joins TRBV19 to TRBJ2-2, with a tentative D call TRBD1 (7 bases). Per the germline V gene, CDR1 is LNHDA and CDR2 is SQIVND (reference sequence). V was cut by 1 base and J by 5 bases, with 14 bases left in between. This CDR3 is built from 16 residues. The CDR3 DNA reads as TGTGCCAGTAGTATAGGTCCAGGGGGGCGAACCGGGGAGCTGTTTTTT. Translation: CASSIGPGGRTGELFF.

The chain carries TRBV7-9 and TRBJ1-5; a possible D gene is TRBD1 (6 bases). This CDR3 is built from 15 residues. Per germline, CDR1 SEHNR and CDR2 FQNEAQ (reference sequence). V was pared by 5 bases and J by 4 bases, with 15 bases between. The CDR3 DNA is TGTGCCAGCAGCCCGGCAGGGGCGAGAAATCAGCCCCAGCATTTT. It specifies CASSPAGARNQPQHF.

The rearrangement uses TRBV5-4 and TRBJ2-1, with D unresolved. V was pared by 0 bases and J by 7 bases, with 11 bases between. The length of the CDR3 is 14 residues. Germline CDR1 and CDR2: SGHNT and YYREEE (reference sequence). The CDR3 sequence: CASSLGLVINEQFF. CDR3 DNA sequence: TGTGCCAGCAGCTTGGGACTTGTGATAAATGAGCAGTTCTTC.

This rearrangement joins TRBV27 to TRBJ2-2, with a possible D match to TRBD2 (7 bases). This CDR3 is built from 15 residues. V was shortened by 9 bases and J by 5 bases, with 19 bases between the two germline ends. CDR1 is MNHEY, CDR2 SMNVEV, per germline (reference sequence). The CDR3 region is CASWEGGRGTGELFF. In nucleotides, the CDR3 is TGTGCCAGTTGGGAGGGGGGGCGCGGGACCGGGGAGCTGTTTTTT.

Only a few counts were recorded for this clone. The chain is built from TRBV29-1 and TRBJ1-1; 7 bases map to TRBD1. With V trimmed by 4 bases and J by 4 bases, 12 bases remained unmatched. The CDR3 spans 15 residues. Germline CDR1 SQVTM, CDR2 ANQGSEA. The CDR3 coding sequence is TGCAGCGTTGCGGGACAGTCAAGTGCTGGCACTGAAGCTTTCTTT. Protein sequence: CSVAGQSSAGTEAFF.

This clone was seen a few times. This chain connects TRBV7-2 to TRBJ1-6; D may be TRBD1 (5 bases). V was shortened by 1 base and J by 9 bases, with 13 bases between the two germline ends. The CDR3 contains 15 residues. CDR1 and CDR2 from the germline V gene are SGHTA and FQGNSA. The CDR3 reads CASSLDLGDSSPLHF. The CDR3 bases are TGTGCCAGCAGCTTAGATTTAGGGGATAGTTCACCCCTCCACTTT. Supplemented by reference TRBV7-2 and TRBJ1-6, the full variable domain reads GAGVSQSPSNKVTEKGKDVELRCDPISGHTALYWYRQSLGQGLEFLIYFQGNSAPDKSGLPSDRFSAERTGGSVSTLTIQRTQQEDSAVYLCASSLDLGDSSPLHFGNGTRLTVT.

The genes are TRBV11-3 and TRBJ2-1; a possible D gene is TRBD2 (5 bases). The CDR3 consists of 15 residues. Trimming removed 4 bases at V and 10 bases at J, with 20 bases between. The germline gives CDR1 SGHNT, CDR2 YENEEA. The CDR3, as DNA: TGTGCCAGCAGCTCCGGAAAGCGCGACTCGGGAGAGCAGTTCTTC. It translates to CASSSGKRDSGEQFF. Full variable domain (remainder filled in from reference TRBV11-3 and TRBJ2-1): EAGVVQSPRYKIIEKKQPVAFWCNPISGHNTLYWYLQNLGQGPELLIRYENEEAVDDSQLPKDRFSAERLKGVDSTLKIQPAELGDSAVYLCASSSGKRDSGEQFFGPGTRLTVL.

The rearrangement uses TRBV5-6 and TRBJ2-3; 8 bases line up with TRBD2. The CDR3 sequence is 14 residues long. V lost 3 bases, J lost 3 bases, and 3 bases stayed unmatched. CDR1 and CDR2 (germline): SGHDT, YYEEEE. The CDR3 DNA is TGTGCCAGCAGCTACGGGGGGGCGACAGATACGCAGTATTTT. This translates into CASSYGGATDTQYF. The full variable domain, rest sourced from reference TRBV5-6 and TRBJ2-3, is DAGVTQSPTHLIKTRGQQVTLRCSPKSGHDTVSWYQQALGQGPQFIFQYYEEEERQRGNFPDRFSGHQFPNYSSELNVNALLLGDSALYLCASSYGGATDTQYFGPGTRLTVL.

This rearrangement joins TRBV4-1 to TRBJ2-5; D might be TRBD2 (6 bases). The CDR3 spans 14 residues. Trimming took off 0 bases at V and 11 bases at J, with 16 bases between the two ends. Germline loops: CDR1 MGHRA, CDR2 YSYEKL. The CDR3 DNA reads as TGCGCCAGCAGCCAAGATCCTAGCGTTAGGGAGCAGTACTTC. Protein: CASSQDPSVREQYF.

The V call is TRBV19, the J call TRBJ2-3; no reliable D call. Germline CDR1 reads LNHDA; CDR2 reads SQIVND (reference sequence). The CDR3 sequence is 13 residues long. Trimming shortened V by 3 bases and J by 5 bases, and 9 bases separated the two germline ends. This chain's CDR3 is CASSIEARDTQYF. The CDR3 DNA reads TGTGCCAGTAGTATCGAGGCAAGAGATACGCAGTATTTT.

V and J are TRBV2 and TRBJ2-5, with 14 positions matching TRBD2. The CDR3 is made up of 17 amino acids. The V and J ends lost 6 bases and 5 bases, in that order; junction bases with no gene match: 11. The germline V gene has CDR1 SNHLY and CDR2 FYNNEI. The CDR3 reads CASSGTSGGETHETQYF. The DNA of the CDR3 is TGTGCCAGCAGCGGGACTAGCGGGGGAGAGACCCACGAGACCCAGTACTTC.

The count of this clone is one. V usage is TRBV30 and J usage is TRBJ2-7; possible D gene TRBD1, 6 bases. The V end was cut by 2 bases, the J end by 3 bases, with 8 bases between. Germline V gene lookup returns CDR1 GTSNPN and CDR2 SVGIG (reference sequence). The CDR3 consists of 12 residues. Here the CDR3 reads CAWSTGNYEQYF. The CDR3 DNA sequence: TGTGCCTGGAGTACAGGGAACTACGAGCAGTACTTC. The full variable domain, with the rest looked up from reference TRBV30 and TRBJ2-7, is SQTIHQWPATLVQPVGSPLSLECTVEGTSNPNLYWYRQAAGRGLQLLFYSVGIGQISSEVPQNLSASRPQDRQFILSSKKLLLSDSGFYLCAWSTGNYEQYFGPGTRLTVT.

CDR3 DNA: TGTGCCTGGAGTTATGGCAGCGGGGGTTCGTACTTC. Translating it yields CAWSYGSGGSYF. V gene TRBV30 combines with J gene TRBJ2-7, with 8 bases matching TRBD2. This CDR3 spans 12 amino acids. With V trimmed by 2 bases and J by 12 bases, 9 bases remained unmatched. Germline V gene lookup returns CDR1 GTSNPN and CDR2 SVGIG (reference sequence).